The clone carrying this T cell receptor beta chain was counted at least ten times. Its antigen is as yet unknown. A single record per CDR3 protein comes from TCRdb applying MiXCR to the reads. Here the sample spans a few hundred thousand distinct CDR3 sequences, about 18% being singletons. This entry comes from a study of T cell repertoires in cytomegalovirus infection. Study-wide context: It can be stated that public TCR beta signatures indicated CMV infection as well as a matching HLA type. Study-wide results and limits: Identification of carriers of CMV plus the relevant HLA was achieved through cumulative public TCR beta family frequency. The study found HLA-C-restricted CMV-specific TCR beta clonotypes dominating the ex vivo response.

Germline CDR1 SGHVS, CDR2 FNYEAQ. With V trimmed by 3 bases and J by 10 bases, 8 bases remained unmatched. The CDR3 covers 15 residues. The sequence was collected from a human donor in good health (CMV status not recorded). Some clones in this sample may be carry-over from other donors' samples. The sequencing sample was made of CD8+ T cells from PBMCs. The chain carries TRBV7-6 and TRBJ2-1; 11 nucleotides agree with TRBD1. The CDR3 DNA is TGTGCCAGCAGCTTCACCGGGACAGGGGGAAACGAGCAGTTCTTC. It codes for CASSFTGTGGNEQFF.